The rows below give T cell receptor beta chains drawn from one sample of a study of OX40 agonist ivuxolimab in advanced cancers. Produced via immunoSEQ multiplex PCR; TCRdb's table is partial and in-frame only. Of tens of thousands of clones in the sample, roughly 87% were seen once. The sample here was CD4+ or CD8+ T cells sorted from blood, taken in a trial of the OX40 agonist ivuxolimab. The receptors here all came from an adult with an advanced solid tumor such as melanoma, head and neck, liver or kidney cancer. Both conserved end residues are part of each CDR3. Fields, in order: J gene, D gene, clone size, V gene, CDR3 protein, CDR3 DNA. The D gene is left open where the match is weak. Clone size is not always given. Where it is, it says once, few, many or a class for expanded clones.

>TRBJ1-5|-|-|TRBV4-1
CASSLNVEKPQHF
TGCGCCAGCAGCCTCAACGTGGAAAAGCCCCAGCATTTT
>TRBJ1-5|-|-|TRBV28
CASSLGPTGPGSNQPQHF
TGTGCCAGCAGTTTAGGTCCTACAGGGCCTGGGAGCAATCAGCCCCAGCATTTT
>TRBJ1-2|-|-|TRBV27
CASSPIGTLGYTF
TGTGCCAGCAGTCCAATCGGGACACTTGGCTACACCTTC
>TRBJ1-1|TRBD1|-|TRBV18
CASSPRDRGEAFF
TGTGCCAGCTCTCCGCGGGACAGGGGTGAAGCTTTCTTT
>TRBJ2-4|-|-|TRBV11-3
CASSITGGSIQYF
TGTGCCAGCAGTATTACAGGAGGGTCCATTCAGTACTTC
>TRBJ2-3|-|-|TRBV5-1
CASSLGTVGDTQYF
TGCGCCAGCAGCTTGGGGACCGTAGGAGATACGCAGTATTTT
>TRBJ2-5|-|-|TRBV10-3
CAISATEGRSETQYF
TGTGCCATCAGTGCTACAGAGGGTAGGTCAGAGACCCAGTACTTC
>TRBJ2-1|-|-|TRBV7-8
CASSTGVNEQFF
TGTGCCAGCAGCACTGGGGTCAATGAGCAGTTCTTC
>TRBJ1-5|-|-|TRBV6-1
CASSIQDGQPQHF
TGTGCCAGCAGTATACAGGACGGACAGCCCCAGCATTTT
>TRBJ1-3|-|-|TRBV7-2
CAVGRYSGNTIYF
TGTGCCGTGGGGCGGTACTCTGGAAACACCATATATTTT
>TRBJ1-5|-|-|TRBV4-1
CASSQDSRLPQHF
TGCGCCAGCAGCCAAGATAGTAGGCTACCCCAGCATTTT
>TRBJ2-3|TRBD2|-|TRBV4-1
CASSPASGGDTQYF
TGCGCCAGCAGCCCAGCTAGCGGGGGAGATACGCAGTATTTT
>TRBJ1-1|-|-|TRBV4-2
CASSQEPAGVTEAFF
TGTGCCAGCAGCCAAGAGCCGGCGGGTGTCACTGAAGCTTTCTTT
>TRBJ1-4|-|-|TRBV5-1
CASSLRTDDEKLFF
TGCGCCAGCAGCCTCCGGACAGACGATGAAAAACTGTTTTTT
>TRBJ1-5|-|-|TRBV27
CASSLRDNQPQHF
TGTGCCAGCAGTTTAAGGGATAATCAGCCCCAGCATTTT
>TRBJ2-3|TRBD2|-|TRBV18
CASSPAALAVEDTQYF
TGTGCCAGCTCACCCGCTGCCCTAGCGGTGGAGGATACGCAGTATTTT
>TRBJ1-3|-|-|TRBV6-6
CASSYSTPSFGNTIYF
TGTGCCAGCAGTTACTCGACCCCCTCTTTTGGAAACACCATATATTTT
>TRBJ2-2|-|-|TRBV19
CASTGKNTGELFF
TGTGCCAGTACGGGAAAGAACACCGGGGAGCTGTTTTTT
>TRBJ1-4|TRBD1|-|TRBV6-5
CASSRTGSAEKLFF
TGTGCCAGCAGTCGGACAGGGTCTGCTGAAAAACTGTTTTTT
>TRBJ2-7|TRBD1|-|TRBV11-3
CASSPTGGPSYEQYF
TGTGCCAGCAGCCCGACAGGGGGCCCTTCCTACGAGCAGTACTTC
>TRBJ1-6|-|-|TRBV7-2
CASSLAGPATSPLHF
TGTGCCAGCAGCTTAGCTGGGCCAGCGACGTCACCCCTCCACTTT
>TRBJ1-1|TRBD1|-|TRBV5-1
CASILGTGTNTEAFF
TGCGCCAGCATCTTAGGGACAGGAACGAACACTGAAGCTTTCTTT
>TRBJ2-1|-|-|TRBV6-6
CASSSEQAYNEQFF
TGTGCCAGCAGTAGCGAACAGGCATACAATGAGCAGTTCTTC
>TRBJ2-3|-|-|TRBV7-8
CASSLGTGAMTQYF
TGTGCCAGCAGCTTAGGTACAGGAGCCATGACGCAGTATTTT
>TRBJ1-1|-|-|TRBV10-3
CAISESDTGNTEAFF
TGTGCCATCAGTGAGTCGGATACGGGGAACACTGAAGCTTTCTTT
>TRBJ1-2|-|-|TRBV5-6
CASSLGADGYGYTF
TGTGCCAGCAGCCTCGGGGCTGACGGCTATGGCTACACCTTC
>TRBJ2-3|TRBD2|-|TRBV6-4
CASSPPSGGPTDTQYF
TGTGCCAGCAGTCCTCCTAGCGGGGGCCCCACAGATACGCAGTATTTT
>TRBJ2-2|-|few|TRBV18
CASSPFRAPGELFF
TGTGCCAGCTCACCATTTCGGGCCCCCGGGGAGCTGTTTTTT
>TRBJ2-3|TRBD1|-|TRBV7-3
CASSSDRDDTQYF
TGTGCCAGCAGCTCCGACAGGGATGATACGCAGTATTTT
>TRBJ1-1|TRBD1|-|TRBV19
CASSIGQVVDTTEAFF
TGTGCCAGTAGTATTGGACAGGTGGTAGATACCACTGAAGCTTTCTTT
>TRBJ2-7|-|-|TRBV2
CASRGGPRAYEQYF
TGTGCCAGCAGGGGGGGCCCCCGCGCCTACGAGCAGTACTTC
>TRBJ2-2|TRBD1|-|TRBV2
CASSELQGGNTGELFF
TGTGCCAGCAGTGAATTACAGGGGGGGAACACCGGGGAGCTGTTTTTT
>TRBJ2-1|-|-|TRBV5-4
CASSPGSNVNNEQFF
TGTGCCAGCAGCCCGGGAAGCAACGTCAACAATGAGCAGTTCTTC
>TRBJ1-1|-|-|TRBV21-1
CASSKEDRGFNEAFF
TGTGCCAGCAGCAAAGAGGACAGGGGGTTTAATGAAGCTTTCTTT
>TRBJ2-3|-|-|TRBV5-1
CASSLNREDTQYF
TGCGCCAGCAGCTTGAACAGGGAAGATACGCAGTATTTT
>TRBJ2-5|-|-|TRBV6-5
CAREGSRETQYF
TGTGCCAGAGAGGGGAGTAGGGAGACCCAGTACTTC
>TRBJ2-1|-|-|TRBV5-1
CASSFGHPNNEQFF
TGCGCCAGCAGCTTTGGTCACCCTAACAATGAGCAGTTCTTC
>TRBJ1-2|TRBD1|once|TRBV27
CASSSRTGGVNGYTF
TGTGCCAGCAGTTCGAGGACAGGGGGCGTTAATGGCTACACCTTC
>TRBJ2-3|TRBD2|-|TRBV4-2
CASSQAGGSTDTQYF
TGTGCCAGCAGCCAAGCGGGGGGGAGCACAGATACGCAGTATTTT
>TRBJ1-5|-|-|TRBV5-1
CASSLVSGPGQPQHF
TGCGCCAGCAGCTTGGTGTCGGGCCCGGGTCAGCCCCAGCATTTT
>TRBJ2-2|-|-|TRBV6-6
CASLGQFYSGELFF
TGTGCCAGCCTCGGCCAGTTTTACTCCGGGGAGCTGTTTTTT
>TRBJ1-1|TRBD1|-|TRBV11-2
CASSLGAGGTNMNTEAFF
TGTGCCAGCAGCTTAGGGGCAGGGGGTACTAATATGAACACTGAAGCTTTCTTT
>TRBJ2-3|-|-|TRBV19
CASSFTDTQYF
TGTGCCAGTAGTTTTACAGATACGCAGTATTTT
>TRBJ1-4|TRBD1|-|TRBV7-8
CASSSRQGAWEKLFF
TGTGCCAGCAGCTCCAGACAGGGGGCATGGGAAAAACTGTTTTTT
>TRBJ1-1|TRBD1|-|TRBV2
CASSTKTGTGDVNTEAFF
TGTGCCAGCAGTACGAAGACCGGGACAGGGGACGTGAACACTGAAGCTTTCTTT
>TRBJ1-1|-|-|TRBV6-5
CASSYSGQGRTEAFF
TGTGCCAGCAGTTATTCTGGCCAGGGTAGAACTGAAGCTTTCTTT
>TRBJ1-5|-|-|TRBV6-1
CASSESFFQPQHF
TGTGCCAGCAGTGAATCTTTTTTTCAGCCCCAGCATTTT
>TRBJ1-1|-|-|TRBV27
CASRALVGTEAFF
TGTGCCAGCAGAGCTCTTGTGGGGACTGAAGCTTTCTTT
>TRBJ2-3|-|-|TRBV13
CASSLEGADTQYF
TGTGCCAGCAGCTTAGAGGGGGCAGATACGCAGTATTTT
>TRBJ1-4|TRBD1|-|TRBV11-2
CASSLLRGRTNEKLFF
TGTGCCAGCAGCTTGTTAAGGGGGCGAACTAATGAAAAACTGTTTTTT
>TRBJ2-5|-|once|TRBV5-1
CASSLNEETQYF
TGCGCCAGCAGCTTAAATGAAGAGACCCAGTACTTC
>TRBJ1-1|-|-|TRBV6-5
CASSYSKTEAFF
TGTGCCAGCAGTTACTCGAAAACTGAAGCTTTCTTT
>TRBJ1-5|-|-|TRBV6-5
CASSPDTFSNQPQHF
TGTGCCAGCAGTCCAGATACATTTAGCAATCAGCCCCAGCATTTT
>TRBJ2-1|TRBD2|-|TRBV2
CASSEVGGGGLNEQFF
TGTGCCAGCAGTGAAGTTGGCGGGGGGGGACTCAATGAGCAGTTCTTC